The 19 T cell receptor beta chains below come from one sample, sequenced in a study of blood T cell repertoires in COVID-19. Data came from immunoSEQ multiplex PCR; TCRdb stores just in-frame clones and leaves some out. In the table there are 250,000 to 300,000 clones, roughly nine tenths of which are singletons. The specimen was peripheral blood. The receptor set was obtained from a young woman with COVID-19, enrolled during active disease.

The chain combines TRBV7-9 with TRBJ2-7, with 8 bases matching TRBD1. Looked up from germline, CDR1 is SEHNR and CDR2 is FQNEAQ (reference sequence). The CDR3 runs 15 residues. Germline trimming cut 2 bases from V and 4 bases from J; bases unmatched to any gene: 7. CDR3 amino acids: CASSLPPGGEYEQYF. For the CDR3, the DNA is TGTGCCAGCAGCTTACCTCCAGGGGGCGAGTACGAGCAGTACTTC.

The chain joins TRBV19 to TRBJ2-1; TRBD2 might be the D (5 bases). Trimming cost V 3 bases and J 3 bases, with 6 bases left between them. The CDR3 spans 13 residues. The germline V gene encodes CDR1 LNHDA and CDR2 SQIVND (reference sequence). CDR3 in amino acids: CASSMTNYNEQFF. CDR3 bases: TGTGCCAGTAGTATGACTAACTACAATGAGCAGTTCTTC.

Written as DNA, the CDR3 is TGTGCCAGCAGCTTTGTGGGCAGGGGGGATTCACCCCTCCACTTT. Translation gives CASSFVGRGDSPLHF. The V gene is TRBV4-2, the J gene TRBJ1-6, with TRBD1 matching over 7 bases. CDR3 size: 15 residues. The ends lost 5 bases at V and 8 bases at J; junction bases unmatched: 9. Germline CDR1 and CDR2: LGHNA and YNFKEQ.

This clone came up once. The V gene is TRBV7-9, the J gene TRBJ2-5, with 9 bases matching TRBD1. The germline CDR1 and CDR2 sequences are SEHNR and FQNEAQ (reference sequence). The CDR3 extends over 14 amino acids. V was clipped by 6 bases and J by 5 bases; unmatched bases: 7. CDR3 nucleotides: TGTGCCAGCAGACATCGACAGGGGGACGAGACCCAGTACTTC. This translates into CASRHRQGDETQYF.

The chain recombines TRBV7-9 with TRBJ1-2; D is unresolved. The CDR3 consists of 12 residues. Germline V gives CDR1 SEHNR, CDR2 FQNEAQ (reference sequence). Trimming pared 6 bases from V and 3 bases from J, leaving 8 bases between. CDR3 coding DNA: TGTGCCAGCAGAACTATGGACTATGGCTACACCTTC. Amino acid sequence: CASRTMDYGYTF.

The chain carries TRBV27 and TRBJ2-1; 9 positions match TRBD2. The CDR3 runs to 18 residues. V trimming: 0 bases; J trimming: 2 bases; junction bases outside the gene matches: 8. Germline V CDR1 and CDR2: MNHEY, SMNVEV (reference sequence). CDR3 amino acids: CASSLSPLAGTAYNEQFF. The CDR3 nucleotides read TGTGCCAGCAGTTTATCCCCCCTAGCGGGGACAGCCTACAATGAGCAGTTCTTC.

V gene TRBV2 combines with J gene TRBJ2-7; a weak D match, TRBD1 (6 bases). Trimming removed 7 bases from V and 4 bases from J, with 17 bases in between. The CDR3 length is 14 residues. The germline gives CDR1 SNHLY, CDR2 FYNNEI. This chain's CDR3 is CASKDRRTDYEQYF. CDR3 DNA sequence: TGTGCCAGCAAGGACAGAAGGACAGATTACGAGCAGTACTTC.

This chain links TRBV5-5 with TRBJ1-4; D is possibly TRBD1 (5 bases). V lost 5 bases and J 8 bases, leaving 19 bases between the germline ends. This CDR3 comprises 15 residues. The germline CDR1 and CDR2 sequences are SGHKS and YYEKEE (reference sequence). The CDR3 spells CASSSPRGDREKLFF. DNA of the CDR3: TGTGCCAGCAGTAGTCCTCGGGGGGATAGAGAAAAACTGTTTTTT.

The chain has TRBV6-2 or TRBV6-3 and TRBJ1-5; no clear D. The germline gives CDR1 MNHEY, CDR2 SVGEGT. Trimming left V 5 bases short and J 3 bases short, with 11 bases between. CDR3 size: 14 residues. The CDR3 DNA is TGTGCCAGCAGTCTCGGGGTGTTCAATCAGCCCCAGCATTTT. Translating gives CASSLGVFNQPQHF.

The V gene is TRBV13, the J gene TRBJ1-1; 10 bases align to TRBD1. This CDR3 has 17 amino acids. Germline CDR1 and CDR2: PRHDT and FYEKMQ (reference sequence). J lost 5 bases, V lost 5 bases, and 14 bases had no gene match. As DNA, the CDR3 is TGTGCCAGCAGCCCCATCTCCGGGACAGGGGAAGGGACTGAAGCTTTCTTT. Residues: CASSPISGTGEGTEAFF.

The rearrangement uses TRBV29-1 and TRBJ2-1, with a tentative D call TRBD1 (6 bases). This CDR3 has 11 residues. Germline V gene lookup returns CDR1 SQVTM and CDR2 ANQGSEA. CDR3 loop: CSCWLGAEQFF. In nucleotides, the CDR3 is TGCAGTTGTTGGTTGGGGGCTGAGCAGTTCTTC.

This chain joins TRBV6-5 and TRBJ2-7; 12 bases agree with TRBD1. The V gene's germline CDR1 is MNHEY and CDR2 SVGAGI. The CDR3 runs 13 residues. After removal of 8 bases from V and 6 bases from J, the junction contained 5 bases not matched to a gene. For the CDR3, the DNA is TGTGCCAGCCCGGGACAGGGGGCTTCCGAGCAGTACTTC. Translated, it gives CASPGQGASEQYF.

J is TRBJ2-3 and V is TRBV2; perhaps TRBD1 as D (5 bases). The germline V gene encodes CDR1 SNHLY and CDR2 FYNNEI. CDR3 length: 15 residues. V was shortened by 6 bases and J by 6 bases, with 19 bases between the two germline ends. The CDR3 protein is CASRRDQGTHDTQYF. The CDR3 coding sequence is TGTGCCAGCAGGAGAGACCAGGGTACCCACGATACGCAGTATTTT.

V usage is TRBV27 and J usage is TRBJ1-2, with unresolved D. The CDR3 extends over 13 amino acids. V lost 5 bases to trimming and J lost 8 bases, with 15 bases between them. Germline-derived CDR1 and CDR2 are MNHEY and SMNVEV (reference sequence). The CDR3 protein is CASSLTESYGYTF. CDR3 DNA sequence: TGTGCCAGCAGTCTGACGGAGAGCTACGGCTACACCTTC.

V gene TRBV4-1 combines with J gene TRBJ1-3; weak D call: TRBD1 (6 bases). In germline, CDR1 is MGHRA, CDR2 YSYEKL. CDR3 length: 15 amino acids. Between the trimmed V and J ends, which lost 1 base and 6 bases, there was a span of 13 bases. The CDR3 reads CASSQARTATNTIYF. As DNA, the CDR3 is TGCGCCAGCAGCCAAGCTCGGACAGCAACAAACACCATATATTTT.

This clone has a single count. CDR3 sequence: CASSLVGGAYNEQFF. DNA for the CDR3: TGCGCCAGCAGCTTGGTTGGGGGGGCCTACAATGAGCAGTTCTTC. V usage is TRBV5-1 and J usage is TRBJ2-1, with 7 bases that match TRBD2. V shed 0 bases, J shed 2 bases, and the junction held 2 bases outside the gene matches. The CDR3 extends over 15 amino acids. Germline V gene data show CDR1 as SGHRS and CDR2 as YFSETQ.

J is TRBJ2-7 and V is TRBV18; TRBD2 matches 10 bases. Germline lookup yields CDR1 KGHSH and CDR2 LQKENI. With 2 bases clipped from V and 0 bases from J, the junction kept 1 base outside the gene matches. The length of the CDR3 is 15 residues. CDR3: CASSPGTSDSYEQYF. Here the CDR3 DNA reads TGTGCCAGCTCACCAGGGACTAGCGACTCCTACGAGCAGTACTTC.

This chain links TRBV5-1 with TRBJ2-1, with TRBD2 as a possible D gene (5 bases). The CDR3 consists of 15 residues. Per germline, CDR1 SGHRS and CDR2 YFSETQ. Trimming took off 4 bases at V and 1 base at J, with 12 bases between the two ends. Here the CDR3 reads CASSPTDSSYNEQFF. The CDR3 nucleotides are TGCGCCAGCAGCCCAACGGACTCTTCCTACAATGAGCAGTTCTTC.

The rearrangement uses TRBV5-1 and TRBJ2-5, with D possibly matching TRBD2 (5 bases). This CDR3 comprises 15 residues. CDR1 is SGHRS, CDR2 YFSETQ, per germline. V lost 3 bases, J lost 1 base, and 13 bases lay in between. CDR3 loop: CASSWDLDFQETQYF. The CDR3 nucleotides read TGCGCCAGCAGCTGGGATCTGGACTTCCAAGAGACCCAGTACTTC.